The T cell receptor beta chain under discussion was sequenced for a study of cytomegalovirus exposure and HLA in healthy donors. The study's findings and limits: Sequencing likely caused a cluster of highly shared sequence variants. Per published accounts, TCR beta sequences correctly predicted the HLA-A and HLA-B alleles of most subjects. Productive status was seen about 90% or about 30% of the time for most TCR beta V segments in an earlier analysis.

Note on this clone: Its antigen is unidentified.

The study ran its PCR with 60 Vbeta and 13 Jbeta primers. TCRdb keeps only in-frame clones here, not all; method: immunoSEQ multiplex PCR. The sample has around 140,000 clones; 82% are singletons. CDR3 length equals 12 residues. V was pared by 10 bases and J by 4 bases, with 7 bases of the junction left unmatched. From germline, CDR1 is MNHNY and CDR2 SVGAGI (reference sequence). Sequences were obtained from PBMCs. This chain uses TRBV6-6 with TRBJ2-7; 7 bases align to TRBD1. This sequence originates from a male donor in good health and CMV-seronegative. The CDR3 protein is CATKKGAYEQYF. The CDR3 region has the DNA TGTGCCACTAAGAAGGGGGCTTACGAGCAGTACTTC.